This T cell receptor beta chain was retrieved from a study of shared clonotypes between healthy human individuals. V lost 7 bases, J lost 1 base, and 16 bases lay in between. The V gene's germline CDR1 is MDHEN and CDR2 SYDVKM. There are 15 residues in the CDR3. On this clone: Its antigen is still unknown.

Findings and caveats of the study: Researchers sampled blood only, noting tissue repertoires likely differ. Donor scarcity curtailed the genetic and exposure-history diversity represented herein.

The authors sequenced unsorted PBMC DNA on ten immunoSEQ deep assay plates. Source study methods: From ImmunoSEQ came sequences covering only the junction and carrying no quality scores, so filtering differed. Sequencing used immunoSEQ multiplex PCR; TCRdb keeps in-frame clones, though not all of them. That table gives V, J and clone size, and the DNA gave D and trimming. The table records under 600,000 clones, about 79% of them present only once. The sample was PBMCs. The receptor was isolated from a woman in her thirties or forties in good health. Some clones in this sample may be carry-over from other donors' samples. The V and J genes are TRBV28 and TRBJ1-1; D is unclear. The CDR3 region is CASKGPGEWNTEAFF. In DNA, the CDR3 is TGTGCCAGCAAGGGCCCGGGCGAGTGGAACACTGAAGCTTTCTTT.